This T cell receptor beta chain is from a study of blood T cell repertoires in COVID-19. To note about this clone: Other DNA sequences in this sample translate to the same CDR3.

The CDR3 contains 12 residues. Trimming cost V 4 bases and J 3 bases, with 5 bases left between them. CDR1 is SGHAT, CDR2 FQNNGV, per germline. Original processing methods: The authors estimated nucleated cell counts from reference gene primer amplification. The assay was immunoSEQ multiplex PCR, and TCRdb's table has in-frame clones only and misses some. Clone size and V and J calls were adopted from that table, with D and trimming inferred from the DNA. The sample lists 250,000 to 300,000 clones; around 90% were seen once. The sample taken for sequencing was peripheral blood. This TCR was sampled from a man in his fifties or sixties with acute or convalescent COVID-19. This chain joins TRBV11-2 and TRBJ2-3; D gene ambiguous. CDR3 protein: CASSSSTDTQYF. The CDR3 DNA follows: TGTGCCAGCAGCTCCAGTACAGATACGCAGTATTTT.